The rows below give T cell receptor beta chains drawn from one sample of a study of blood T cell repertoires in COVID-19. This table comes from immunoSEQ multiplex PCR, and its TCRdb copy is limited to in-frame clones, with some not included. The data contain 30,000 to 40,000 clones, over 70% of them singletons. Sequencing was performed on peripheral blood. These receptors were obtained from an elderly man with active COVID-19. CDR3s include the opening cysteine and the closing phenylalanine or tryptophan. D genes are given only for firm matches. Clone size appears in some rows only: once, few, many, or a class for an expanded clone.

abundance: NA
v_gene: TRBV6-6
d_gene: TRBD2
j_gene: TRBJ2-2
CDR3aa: CASSYGGGSGTGELFF
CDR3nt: TGTGCCAGCAGTTACGGGGGGGGTTCGGGCACCGGGGAGCTGTTTTTT

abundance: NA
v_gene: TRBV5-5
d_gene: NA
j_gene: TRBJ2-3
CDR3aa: CASSPGWHTDTQYF
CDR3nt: TGTGCCAGCAGCCCCGGGTGGCACACAGATACGCAGTATTTT

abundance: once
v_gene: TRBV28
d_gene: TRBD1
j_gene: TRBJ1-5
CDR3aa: CASSFLGTGGGQPQHF
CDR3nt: TGTGCCAGCAGTTTCCTCGGGACAGGGGGCGGTCAGCCCCAGCATTTT

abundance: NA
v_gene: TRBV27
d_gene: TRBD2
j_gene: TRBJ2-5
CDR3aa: CASSPVGRGWTQYF
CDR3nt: TGTGCCAGCAGCCCCGTCGGGAGGGGATGGACCCAGTACTTC

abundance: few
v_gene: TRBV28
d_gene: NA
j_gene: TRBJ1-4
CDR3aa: CASSPAGQPNEKLFF
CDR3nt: TGTGCCAGCAGCCCCGCAGGGCAGCCTAATGAAAAACTGTTTTTT

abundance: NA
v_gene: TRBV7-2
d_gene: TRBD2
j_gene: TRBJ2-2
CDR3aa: CASSWTSGRMTGELFF
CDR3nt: TGTGCCAGCAGCTGGACTAGCGGGAGGATGACCGGGGAGCTGTTTTTT

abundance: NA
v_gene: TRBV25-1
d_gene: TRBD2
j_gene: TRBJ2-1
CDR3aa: CASTGTSGTGPFF
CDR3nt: TGTGCCAGTACCGGGACTAGCGGGACGGGACCGTTCTTC

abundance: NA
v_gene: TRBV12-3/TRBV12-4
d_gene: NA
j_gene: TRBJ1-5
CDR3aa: CASSPTSLPQHF
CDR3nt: TGTGCCAGCAGTCCGACATCTCTGCCCCAGCATTTT

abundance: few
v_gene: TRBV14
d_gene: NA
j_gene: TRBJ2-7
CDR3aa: CASSQSGNEQYF
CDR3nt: TGTGCCAGCAGCCAATCAGGGAACGAGCAGTACTTC

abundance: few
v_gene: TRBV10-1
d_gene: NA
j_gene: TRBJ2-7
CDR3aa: CASSAGNDYEQYF
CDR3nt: TGCGCCAGCAGTGCAGGGAACGACTACGAGCAGTACTTC

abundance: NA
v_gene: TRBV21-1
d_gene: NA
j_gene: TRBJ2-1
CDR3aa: CASWGTGDNEQFF
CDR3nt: TGTGCCAGCTGGGGGACAGGGGACAATGAGCAGTTCTTC

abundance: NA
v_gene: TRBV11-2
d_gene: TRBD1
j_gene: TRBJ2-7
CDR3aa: CASSLDETGISYEQYF
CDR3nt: TGTGCCAGCAGCTTAGATGAGACAGGGATATCCTACGAGCAGTACTTC

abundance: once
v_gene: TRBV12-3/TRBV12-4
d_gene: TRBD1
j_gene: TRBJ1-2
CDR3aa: CASKRTGNYGYTF
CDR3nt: TGTGCCAGCAAACGGACAGGGAACTATGGCTACACCTTC

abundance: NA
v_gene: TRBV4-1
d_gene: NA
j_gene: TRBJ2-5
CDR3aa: CASSQLRGGETQYF
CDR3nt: TGCGCCAGCAGCCAATTAAGGGGGGGAGAGACCCAGTACTTC

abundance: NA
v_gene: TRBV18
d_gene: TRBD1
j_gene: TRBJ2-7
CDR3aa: CASSPGQVTAYEQYF
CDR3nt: TGTGCCAGCTCACCGGGACAGGTTACCGCCTACGAGCAGTACTTC

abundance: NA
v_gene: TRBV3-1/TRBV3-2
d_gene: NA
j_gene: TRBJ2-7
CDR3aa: CASSQLFVQYF
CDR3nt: TGTGCCAGCAGCCAACTATTCGTGCAGTACTTC

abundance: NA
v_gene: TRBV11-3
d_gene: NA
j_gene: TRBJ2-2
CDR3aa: CASSLVKASTGELFF
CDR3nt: TGTGCCAGCAGCTTAGTAAAGGCTAGCACCGGGGAGCTGTTTTTT

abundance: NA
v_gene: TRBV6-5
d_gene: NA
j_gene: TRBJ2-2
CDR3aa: CASSYEGTPNTGELFF
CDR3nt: TGTGCCAGCAGTTACGAAGGGACTCCGAACACCGGGGAGCTGTTTTTT

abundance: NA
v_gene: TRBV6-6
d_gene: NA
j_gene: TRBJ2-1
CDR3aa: CASTPTRPSGNEQFF
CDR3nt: TGTGCCAGCACCCCAACAAGGCCCTCGGGGAATGAGCAGTTCTTC

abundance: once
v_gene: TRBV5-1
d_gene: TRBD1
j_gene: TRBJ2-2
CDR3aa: CASSLTTGPGELFF
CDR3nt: TGCGCCAGCAGCTTGACGACAGGGCCCGGGGAGCTGTTTTTT

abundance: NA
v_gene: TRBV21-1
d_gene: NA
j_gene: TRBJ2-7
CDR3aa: CASNRWGPYEQYF
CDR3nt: TGTGCCAGCAACCGTTGGGGCCCCTACGAGCAGTACTTC

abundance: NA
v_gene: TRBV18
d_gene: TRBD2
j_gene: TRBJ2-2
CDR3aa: CASSQSGSELTGELFF
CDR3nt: TGTGCCAGCTCCCAAAGCGGGAGTGAGTTGACCGGGGAGCTGTTTTTT